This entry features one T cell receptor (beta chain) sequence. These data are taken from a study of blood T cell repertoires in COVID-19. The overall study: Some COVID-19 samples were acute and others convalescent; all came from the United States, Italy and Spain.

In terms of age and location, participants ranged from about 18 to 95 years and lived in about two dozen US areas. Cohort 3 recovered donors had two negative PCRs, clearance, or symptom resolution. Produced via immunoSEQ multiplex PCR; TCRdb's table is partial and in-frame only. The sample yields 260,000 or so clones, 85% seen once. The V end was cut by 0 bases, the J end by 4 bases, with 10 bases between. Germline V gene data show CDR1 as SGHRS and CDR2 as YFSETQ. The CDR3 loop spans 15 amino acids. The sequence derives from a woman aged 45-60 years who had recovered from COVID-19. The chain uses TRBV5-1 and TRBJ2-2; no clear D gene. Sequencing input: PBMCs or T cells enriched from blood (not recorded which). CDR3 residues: CASSLAASRTGELFF. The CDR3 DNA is TGCGCCAGCAGCTTGGCGGCTAGTCGCACCGGGGAGCTGTTTTTT.